The present T cell receptor beta chain was sequenced within a study of T-cell reconstitution after alpha-beta-depleted transplantation in children. Study outcomes and limitations: Two months or so post-transplant, alpha-beta T cells reportedly derived from several hundred expanded graft clones. It was newly produced T cells that mostly accounted for T-cell counts and diversity one year after transplant. High day-60 TCRbeta diversity in some patients came from surviving recipient T cells and thymic progenitors.

This clonotype has more than one count but fewer than ten. Its cognate antigen is unknown. As it was prepared, the TCRbeta library received unique molecular identifiers. TCRdb re-called the PCR reads through MiXCR, storing one row per CDR3 protein. The sample consists of fewer than 700,000 distinct CDR3 sequences, approximately 13% of them appearing once. Trimming removed 4 bases from V and 2 bases from J; junction bases left unmatched: 5. CDR3 length equals 16 residues. Germline V gene data show CDR1 as KGHSH and CDR2 as LQKENI. The sequencing used PBMCs, mostly from graft donor cells, collected 360 days after TCRalphabeta/CD19-depleted stem cell transplant. The rearrangement links TRBV18 to TRBJ2-5, with 12 bases identical to TRBD2. This clonotype was sampled from a male patient aged 10-17 years who had a stem cell transplant for acute myeloid leukemia, so the T cells may come from the graft donor. CDR3 protein: CASSQKTSGSQETQYF. The CDR3 DNA is TGTGCCAGCTCACAGAAGACTAGCGGGAGTCAAGAGACCCAGTACTTC. The entire variable domain, with the rest obtained from reference TRBV18 and TRBJ2-5, is as follows: NAGVMQNPRHLVRRRGQEARLRCSPMKGHSHVYWYRQLPEEGLKFMVYLQKENIIDESGMPKERFSAEFPKEGPSILRIQQVVRGDSAAYFCASSQKTSGSQETQYFGPGTRLLVL.